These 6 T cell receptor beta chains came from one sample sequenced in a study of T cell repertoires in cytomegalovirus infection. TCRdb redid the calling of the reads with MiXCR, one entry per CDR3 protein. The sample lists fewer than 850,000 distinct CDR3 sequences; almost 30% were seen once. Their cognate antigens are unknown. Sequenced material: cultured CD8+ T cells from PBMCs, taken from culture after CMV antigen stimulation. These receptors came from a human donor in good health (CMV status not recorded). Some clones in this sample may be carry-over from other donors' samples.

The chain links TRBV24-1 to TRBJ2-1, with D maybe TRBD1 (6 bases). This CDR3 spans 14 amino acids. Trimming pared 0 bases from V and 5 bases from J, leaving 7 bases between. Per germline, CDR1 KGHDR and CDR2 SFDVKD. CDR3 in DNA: TGTGCCACCAGTGATTTGGGACAGAACAATGAGCAGTTCTTC. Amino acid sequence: CATSDLGQNNEQFF.

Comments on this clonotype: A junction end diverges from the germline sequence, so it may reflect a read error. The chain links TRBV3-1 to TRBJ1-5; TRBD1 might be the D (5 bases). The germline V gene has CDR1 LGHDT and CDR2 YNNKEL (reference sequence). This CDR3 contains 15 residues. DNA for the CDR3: TGTGCCAACAGCTCCGACAGACATAGCAATCAGCCCCAGCATTTT. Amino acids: CANSSDRHSNQPQHF.

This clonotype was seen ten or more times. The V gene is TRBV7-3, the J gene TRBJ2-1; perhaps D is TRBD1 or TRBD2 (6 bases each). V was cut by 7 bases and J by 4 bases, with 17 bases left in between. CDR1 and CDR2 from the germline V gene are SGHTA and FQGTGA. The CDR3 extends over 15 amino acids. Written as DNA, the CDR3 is TGTGCCAGCACCCAGGAGGGGGGTCGTTACAATGAGCAGTTCTTC. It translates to CASTQEGGRYNEQFF.

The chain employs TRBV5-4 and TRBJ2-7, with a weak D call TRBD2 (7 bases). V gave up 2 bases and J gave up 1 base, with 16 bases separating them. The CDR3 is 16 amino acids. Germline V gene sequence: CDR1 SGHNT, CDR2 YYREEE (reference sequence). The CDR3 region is CASSFWGGGRSYEQYV. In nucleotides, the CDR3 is TGTGCCAGCAGCTTTTGGGGGGGCGGACGATCCTACGAGCAGTACGTC.

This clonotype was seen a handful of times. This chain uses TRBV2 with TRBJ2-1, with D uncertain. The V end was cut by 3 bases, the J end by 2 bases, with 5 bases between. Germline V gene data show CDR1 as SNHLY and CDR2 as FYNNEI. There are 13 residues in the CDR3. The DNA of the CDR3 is TGTGCCAGCAGTGAGTTGGCCTACAATGAGCAGTTCTTC. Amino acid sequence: CASSELAYNEQFF.

CDR3 nucleotide sequence: TGCAGTGCTAGAGATCTGCAGGGGGCCTCCAATTCACCCCTCCACTTT. Amino acid sequence: CSARDLQGASNSPLHF. The chain recombines TRBV20-1 with TRBJ1-6; 8 nucleotides agree with TRBD1. Trimming took 0 bases from V and 7 from J; bases not matched to a gene: 8. Per the germline V gene, CDR1 is DFQATT and CDR2 is SNEGSKA (reference sequence). The CDR3 extends over 16 amino acids.